This note documents a single T cell receptor beta chain sequence. Its cognate antigen is unknown. CDR1 and CDR2 (germline): LNHDA, SQIVND (reference sequence). Trimming removed 7 bases at V and 6 bases at J, with 8 bases between. CDR3 length equals 11 residues. The sample originates from a study of early T cells in non-severe SARS-CoV-2 infection. Overall study results and limits: Using VDJdb, the matching emphasized anti-spike CD8 responses while missing private and CD4 specificities.

Each CDR3 protein is one row after TCRdb ran MiXCR on the 5' RACE reads. The sample has tens of thousands of distinct CDR3 sequences, approximately 13% seen once. J is TRBJ2-3 and V is TRBV19, with D possibly being TRBD2 (6 bases). The sample here was whole blood, taken at baseline. The sequence came from an adult who was a healthcare worker with PCR-confirmed SARS-CoV-2 infection or an uninfected control (not recorded which). CDR3 coding DNA: TGTGCCAGTACGGGGGTGGATACGCAGTATTTT. This codes for CASTGVDTQYF.